This T cell receptor beta chain was retrieved from a study of Graves' ophthalmopathy and Graves' hyperthyroidism (dated by TCRdb to the late 2010s). About the full investigation: Peripheral blood was collected before any treatment was given, at the time of initial diagnosis. In total, around 130 blood samples were TCR-sequenced: around 42 ophthalmopathy, over 70 hyperthyroidism and some 17 hyperthyroidism-to-ophthalmopathy patients. The independent validation cohort included 20 or so hyperthyroidism patients plus 17 patients who later progressed from hyperthyroidism to ophthalmopathy. Following sampling, methimazole starting at 30 mg daily was administered to hyperthyroidism patients, and high-dose intravenous methylprednisolone was administered to ophthalmopathy patients. To explore V-J signatures that distinguish ophthalmopathy from hyperthyroidism, a discovery set of about a hundred patients was enrolled, made up of some 41 with ophthalmopathy and around 60 with stable hyperthyroidism. In roughly six hyperthyroidism patients, the T-cell repertoires found in thyroid tissue were compared with those found in blood. To tell Graves' ophthalmopathy apart from Graves' hyperthyroidism, and to predict which patients would progress to ophthalmopathy, the study relied on TCR beta repertoire signatures. Paper-wide results and their limitations: In cross-validation, the 13-signature model distinguished ophthalmopathy from stable hyperthyroidism with around 90% sensitivity and roughly 81% specificity, while in the test set the corresponding values were roughly 80% and 75%. Most expanded thyroid clonotypes with frequency above 0.001 were also detected in blood, suggesting blood repertoires may reflect the thyroid immune response. Sample size was not predetermined statistically, and investigators were not blinded to group allocation. In validation, the model predicted ophthalmopathy progression with 55% to 71% sensitivity and roughly 72% specificity; approximately 12 predicted patients were CT-confirmed with GO in a median of about 6.2 months.

About this clonotype: The antigen this receptor binds is unknown. Base qualities are not recorded, but no much larger clone differs from it by a single base.

Patients with ophthalmopathy had moderately to severely active disease, with a Clinical Activity Score of 3 or more, a NOSPECS grade of 4 or more, and a disease duration of less than 3 months. Patients were excluded if they had other autoimmune diseases, uncontrolled infections, pregnancy or lactation. Clinical symptoms, serum thyroxine, TRAb, thyroid ultrasound and orbital computed tomography formed the basis of the diagnosis. Ficoll-Paque density gradient centrifugation was used to isolate PBMCs from around 10 ml of fresh peripheral blood. Total RNA was extracted using Trizol reagent, and RNA quality was checked on an Agilent 2100 Bioanalyzer. For repertoire sequencing, TCR beta CDR3 regions were amplified from RNA transcripts. HTBI primers and the Qiagen OneStep RT-PCR kit were used in a first-round RT-PCR, which was followed by a second-round multiplex PCR, size selection and purification. The libraries underwent paired-end sequencing with 100 bp reads on an Illumina HiSeq2000. From the authors' description of their analysis: SOAPnuke was used to process the reads, removing any read that contained adapters or uncalled bases, had a mean Phred below 15, or lacked an exact match to the constant primer or identifier. COPE v1.2.5 was used to merge the high-quality paired reads. Each unique nucleotide sequence was defined as a clonotype, and clonotypes were aligned to IMGT TRB V, D and J references with MiTCR v1.1. The analysis was limited to V-J combinations with a frequency above 0.0001, which together covered about 99% of the repertoires. For each V-J combination, a TCR clonal expansion and chaos score was defined as F50 clonal expansion divided by the chaos observed in the TCRdist matrix. Welch's t-statistics and random forest were used to narrow the features down to about twelve V-J combinations, which were then fed into a naive Bayes classifier. The similarity between thyroid and blood repertoires was quantified using the Morisita-Horn index. Starting from the raw public reads, TCRdb applied fastp trimming at Q25, assembled clones with MiXCR and retained in-frame beta chains. Under each unique CDR3 protein, matching rows form one entry showing the most common genes and DNA. None of the V and J calls come from the authors' own analysis; TCRdb made them. The sample table holds hundreds of thousands of distinct CDR3 sequences, of which about two fifths were seen once. The leading ten clones occupy more than 2.5% of the sample.

Including the terminal cysteine and phenylalanine, the CDR3 comprises 15 residues. Just CDR3 DNA is preserved here, 45 bases in frame from base 1. Looking up the germline V gene (reference sequence) yields CDR1 DFQATT and CDR2 SNEGSKA. Sequences were obtained from peripheral blood. Rearrangement joined TRBV20-1 to TRBJ2-6; TRBD2 fits 8 bases in the junction. The end of the DNA is better explained by TRBJ2-1, so the J call may be wrong. The clonotype originates from an adult man with Graves' ophthalmopathy. The CDR3: CSASLGYSGVYEQFF. The DNA sequence follows: TGCAGTGCTAGCCTCGGTTATAGCGGGGTCTATGAGCAGTTCTTC.